Below, 29 T cell receptor beta chains from the same sample are listed, as sequenced in a study of shared clonotypes between healthy human individuals. The table came from immunoSEQ multiplex PCR; TCRdb's copy has only in-frame clones and leaves some out. The sample lists about 990,000 clones; approximately 80% were seen once. The sample taken for sequencing was memory CD4+ T cells from PBMCs. The subset: CD45RA-negative fraction. The source of these receptors is a man aged 18 to 35 in good health. Some clones in this sample may be carry-over from other donors' samples.

The chain carries TRBV4-1 and TRBJ1-1; D might be TRBD1 (5 bases). V was cut by 4 bases and J by 2 bases, with 11 bases left in between. The CDR3 is made up of 14 amino acids. Germline-derived CDR1 and CDR2 are MGHRA and YSYEKL. This CDR3 reads CASSRGDLNTEAFF. The CDR3 DNA is TGCGCCAGCAGCCGAGGGGACCTAAACACTGAAGCTTTCTTT.

This chain joins TRBV2 and TRBJ2-5; D is perhaps TRBD1 or TRBD2 (5 bases each). Trimming took off 4 bases at V and 3 bases at J, with 18 bases between the two ends. The CDR3 loop spans 16 amino acids. In germline, CDR1 is SNHLY, CDR2 FYNNEI. CDR3 protein: CASSGVGDPWKETQYF. The CDR3 DNA reads TGTGCCAGCAGTGGAGTAGGGGACCCCTGGAAAGAGACCCAGTACTTC.

This clone was detected only once. At one end the junction does not follow the germline gene, possibly because of a read error. In the same sample, other DNA sequences code for this CDR3. V gene TRBV28 combines with J gene TRBJ2-3, with TRBD2 identical over 9 bases. The length of the CDR3 is 14 residues. Germline CDR1 and CDR2: MDHEN and SYDVKM. The CDR3 nucleotides are TGCGCCAGCAGTTTAGCGGGAGCTGGAGATACGCAGTATTTT. It is translated as CASSLAGAGDTQYF.

This clone was seen only once. The chain combines TRBV7-2 with TRBJ2-4; D is undetermined. The germline V gene encodes CDR1 SGHTA and CDR2 FQGNSA. V lost 2 bases and J lost 5, with 7 bases in between. The CDR3 runs to 13 residues. The CDR3 nucleotides read TGTGCCAGCAGCTTAAGGGATGAAAACATTCAGTACTTC. Protein: CASSLRDENIQYF.

The chain joins TRBV2 to TRBJ1-5; possibly TRBD1 for D (6 bases). Trimming shortened V by 10 bases and J by 4 bases, and 17 bases separated the two germline ends. Germline V gene lookup returns CDR1 SNHLY and CDR2 FYNNEI. The CDR3 has 14 residues. The CDR3 DNA follows: TGTGCCACATCTCAACAGGGAAGAAATCAGCCCCAGCATTTT. Translation gives CATSQQGRNQPQHF. Supplemented by reference TRBV2 and TRBJ1-5, the full variable domain reads EPEVTQTPSHQVTQMGQEVILRCVPISNHLYFYWYRQILGQKVEFLVSFYNNEISEKSEIFDDQFSVERPDGSNFTLKIRSTKLEDSAMYFCATSQQGRNQPQHFGDGTRLSIL.

This rearrangement joins TRBV18 to TRBJ2-2, with 9 bases aligning to TRBD2. Trimming removed 2 bases from V and 5 bases from J; junction bases left unmatched: 12. Germline V CDR1 and CDR2: KGHSH, LQKENI. The CDR3 loop spans 18 amino acids. In nucleotides, the CDR3 is TGTGCCAGCTCACCAGTCGGGACTAGCAAGTTTTTTACCGGGGAGCTGTTTTTT. Protein product: CASSPVGTSKFFTGELFF.

This chain connects TRBV5-1 to TRBJ1-5; D perhaps matches TRBD1 (6 bases). V gave up 0 bases and J gave up 0 bases, with 7 bases separating them. The CDR3 loop spans 15 amino acids. Germline V gene sequence: CDR1 SGHRS, CDR2 YFSETQ. CDR3 nucleotides: TGCGCCAGCAGCTTGGGGGACAATAGCAATCAGCCCCAGCATTTT. As protein: CASSLGDNSNQPQHF.

The chain carries TRBV6-5 and TRBJ2-7; 8 nucleotides agree with TRBD1. This CDR3 contains 14 residues. Trimming at V came to 5 bases and at J to 3 bases, leaving 6 bases not matched to a gene. CDR1 is MNHEY and CDR2 is SVGAGI in the germline V gene. The CDR3 DNA reads TGTGCCAGCAGTCTTAGGACAGGGTACTACGAGCAGTACTTC. Translation: CASSLRTGYYEQYF.

This clone was detected once. The chain links TRBV5-1 to TRBJ2-1; 9 nucleotides align to TRBD1. The germline V gene has CDR1 SGHRS and CDR2 YFSETQ. V trimming: 2 bases; J trimming: 2 bases; junction bases outside the gene matches: 5. The CDR3 runs 16 residues. CDR3 coding DNA: TGCGCCAGCAGCTTTTCGGGACAGGGTCCCTACAATGAGCAGTTCTTC. It codes for CASSFSGQGPYNEQFF. The full variable domain, completed using reference TRBV5-1 and TRBJ2-1, is KAGVTQTPRYLIKTRGQQVTLSCSPISGHRSVSWYQQTPGQGLQFLFEYFSETQRNKGNFPGRFSGRQFSNSRSEMNVSTLELGDSALYLCASSFSGQGPYNEQFFGPGTRLTVL.

The V and J genes are TRBV7-8 and TRBJ1-2; the D gene is possibly TRBD1 (5 bases). In germline, CDR1 is SGHVS, CDR2 FQNEAQ. Trimming removed 1 base at V and 1 base at J, with 7 bases between. This CDR3 contains 14 residues. This CDR3 is CASSLGTSNYGYTF. CDR3 sequence (DNA): TGTGCCAGCAGCTTAGGGACAAGTAACTATGGCTACACCTTC.

The V and J genes are TRBV5-1 and TRBJ2-1; 9 bases align to TRBD2. Germline CDR1 and CDR2: SGHRS and YFSETQ. V lost 3 bases and J lost 8; bases outside the gene matches: 6. The length of the CDR3 is 14 residues. As DNA, the CDR3 is TGCGCCAGCAGCTCGGGACTAGCTTTCCATGAGCAGTTCTTC. Translated: CASSSGLAFHEQFF.

CDR3 nucleotides: TGTGCCAGCAGTTACGCCCCCGCCCTGGGCGCAGATACGCAGTATTTT. Translated: CASSYAPALGADTQYF. The V gene is TRBV6-5, the J gene TRBJ2-3; unclear D gene. The CDR3 contains 16 residues. Germline V CDR1 and CDR2: MNHEY, SVGAGI. Deletions cut 2 bases from V and 4 bases from J, with 16 bases between.

This chain uses TRBV6-5 with TRBJ1-2; TRBD1 is a possible D gene (5 bases). The length of the CDR3 is 15 residues. Trimming removed 5 bases from V and 4 bases from J, with 17 bases in between. The germline CDR1 and CDR2 sequences are MNHEY and SVGAGI. The CDR3 region has the DNA TGTGCCAGCAGTCGGGGAGCAGGGTTGTTCTATGGCTACACCTTC. This encodes CASSRGAGLFYGYTF.

This sequence joins TRBV2 and TRBJ2-2; D perhaps matches TRBD1 (6 bases). Per the germline V gene, CDR1 is SNHLY and CDR2 is FYNNEI. V dropped 7 bases and J dropped 4 bases, with 16 bases sitting between them. The CDR3 has 15 amino acids. The CDR3: CASITGSSGTGELFF. The CDR3 DNA is TGTGCCAGCATCACAGGGTCGTCGGGCACCGGGGAGCTGTTTTTT.

The chain uses TRBV5-1 and TRBJ2-1; 8 bases line up with TRBD2. The CDR3 length is 15 residues. Germline V gene data show CDR1 as SGHRS and CDR2 as YFSETQ. V shed 1 base and J 7 bases; nucleotides not matched to a gene: 7. The CDR3 DNA reads as TGCGCCAGCAGCTTGCCCGGGACTAGGGCGAATGAGCAGTTCTTC. Protein sequence: CASSLPGTRANEQFF. Combining the CDR3 with reference TRBV5-1 and TRBJ2-1 gives the whole variable domain KAGVTQTPRYLIKTRGQQVTLSCSPISGHRSVSWYQQTPGQGLQFLFEYFSETQRNKGNFPGRFSGRQFSNSRSEMNVSTLELGDSALYLCASSLPGTRANEQFFGPGTRLTVL.

This rearrangement joins TRBV5-6 to TRBJ1-5; unclear D gene. Trimming pared 7 bases from V and 0 bases from J, leaving 14 bases between. This CDR3 contains 15 residues. Germline assignment: CDR1 SGHDT and CDR2 YYEEEE. The CDR3 here is CASHRRATSNQPQHF. The CDR3 nucleotides read TGTGCCAGCCACCGGAGGGCAACTAGCAATCAGCCCCAGCATTTT. The whole variable domain, filled in from reference TRBV5-6 and TRBJ1-5, reads DAGVTQSPTHLIKTRGQQVTLRCSPKSGHDTVSWYQQALGQGPQFIFQYYEEEERQRGNFPDRFSGHQFPNYSSELNVNALLLGDSALYLCASHRRATSNQPQHFGDGTRLSIL.

This CDR3 reads CSVTGGFNEKLFF. The CDR3 region has the DNA TGCAGCGTCACAGGGGGCTTTAATGAAAAACTGTTTTTT. The rearrangement joins TRBV29-1 to TRBJ1-4; 9 positions agree with TRBD1. Germline-derived CDR1 and CDR2 are SQVTM and ANQGSEA. V trimming: 6 bases; J trimming: 4 bases; junction bases outside the gene matches: 3. The CDR3 contains 13 residues.

CDR3 nucleotide sequence: TGTGCCAGCAGCCAAGCAAGTACAGGGGACACTGAAGCTTTCTTT. It encodes CASSQASTGDTEAFF. The V call is TRBV4-2, the J call TRBJ1-1; TRBD1 matches 7 bases. Germline values: CDR1 LGHNA, CDR2 YNFKEQ. Unmatched junction bases numbered 5, after V lost 1 base and J lost 3 bases. This CDR3 has 15 residues.

The chain uses TRBV28 and TRBJ1-6; D is ambiguous. The ends were cut back, 0 bases at V and 10 bases at J, with 7 bases in the middle. The CDR3 length is 13 residues. In germline, CDR1 is MDHEN, CDR2 SYDVKM. The CDR3 sequence is CASSLWVSSPLHF. In DNA form, the CDR3 reads TGTGCCAGCAGTTTATGGGTATCCTCACCCCTCCACTTT. The variable domain in full, with the rest retrieved from reference TRBV28 and TRBJ1-6, is DVKVTQSSRYLVKRTGEKVFLECVQDMDHENMFWYRQDPGLGLRLIYFSYDVKMKEKGDIPEGYSVSREKKERFSLILESASTNQTSMYLCASSLWVSSPLHFGNGTRLTVT.

The genes are TRBV28 and TRBJ2-5; the D call may be TRBD1 or TRBD2 (6 bases each). V was clipped by 7 bases and J by 7 bases, with 19 bases between them. Germline loops: CDR1 MDHEN, CDR2 SYDVKM. The CDR3 runs to 14 residues. The CDR3 region has the DNA TGTGCCAGCACCCTCTTCGGGGGCTGGGGGACCCAGTACTTC. Protein: CASTLFGGWGTQYF.

This chain joins TRBV28 and TRBJ2-7, with a possible D match to TRBD2 (6 bases). The CDR3 is 14 residues long. V dropped 2 bases and J dropped 3 bases, with 11 bases sitting between them. CDR1 is MDHEN and CDR2 is SYDVKM in the germline V gene. The chain's CDR3 is CASSLAGNFYEQYF. As DNA, the CDR3 is TGTGCCAGCAGTTTAGCGGGGAACTTCTACGAGCAGTACTTC.

The genes are TRBV11-2 and TRBJ2-3; 7 bases are shared with TRBD1. V lost 5 bases, J lost 0 bases, and 5 bases stayed unmatched. Germline-derived CDR1 and CDR2 are SGHAT and FQNNGV. The CDR3 sequence is 15 residues long. CDR3 in amino acids: CASSATGFSTDTQYF. For the CDR3, the DNA is TGTGCCAGCAGCGCGACAGGGTTTAGCACAGATACGCAGTATTTT.

The rearrangement uses TRBV10-3 and TRBJ2-7; D is undetermined. The CDR3 contains 16 residues. Germline CDR1 and CDR2: ENHRY and SYGVKD. V was shortened by 0 bases and J by 0 bases, with 12 bases between the two germline ends. The chain's CDR3 is CAISESKAPASYEQYF. The CDR3 nucleotides are TGTGCCATCAGTGAGTCGAAGGCACCGGCCTCCTACGAGCAGTACTTC.

The sample holds a few counts of this clone. The V call is TRBV4-3, the J call TRBJ2-3, with 8 bases lining up with TRBD2. With V trimmed by 1 base and J by 2 bases, 5 bases remained unmatched. Per the germline V gene, CDR1 is LGHNA and CDR2 is YSLEER. CDR3 length equals 16 residues. CDR3: CASSQGVGRDTDTQYF. The CDR3 coding sequence is TGCGCCAGCAGCCAAGGGGTCGGGAGGGACACAGATACGCAGTATTTT.

Only one count was recorded for this clone. The rearrangement links TRBV27 to TRBJ1-5; D is unresolved. The CDR3 has 14 amino acids. The V end was cut by 2 bases, the J end by 1 base, with 6 bases between. From germline, CDR1 is MNHEY and CDR2 SMNVEV (reference sequence). The CDR3 is CASSLVRSNQPQHF. CDR3 bases: TGTGCCAGCAGTTTAGTCAGGAGCAATCAGCCCCAGCATTTT.

The V gene is TRBV2, the J gene TRBJ1-2; D is perhaps TRBD1 (5 bases). Between the trimmed V and J ends, which lost 4 bases and 4 bases, there was a span of 16 bases. This CDR3 has 15 amino acids. Germline V lookup: CDR1 SNHLY, CDR2 FYNNEI. The CDR3 coding sequence is TGTGCCAGCAGTGTAATTTCAGGGACTCCCTATGGCTACACCTTC. It yields the protein CASSVISGTPYGYTF. The entire variable domain, with the rest obtained from reference TRBV2 and TRBJ1-2, is as follows: EPEVTQTPSHQVTQMGQEVILRCVPISNHLYFYWYRQILGQKVEFLVSFYNNEISEKSEIFDDQFSVERPDGSNFTLKIRSTKLEDSAMYFCASSVISGTPYGYTFGSGTRLTVV.

The rearrangement links TRBV5-1 to TRBJ1-1; D perhaps matches TRBD1 (6 bases). Germline V gene sequence: CDR1 SGHRS, CDR2 YFSETQ. This CDR3 is built from 15 residues. The V and J ends lost 0 bases and 4 bases respectively, with 13 bases between them. The CDR3 DNA reads TGCGCCAGCAGCTTGGTTTCCGGACAGAGCACTGAAGCTTTCTTT. Translating it yields CASSLVSGQSTEAFF.

V is TRBV14 and J is TRBJ1-4; perhaps TRBD1 as D (5 bases). The CDR3 totals 11 residues. The germline V gene has CDR1 SGHDN and CDR2 FVKESK. The V gene lost 3 bases and the J gene lost 14 bases, with 10 bases spanning the gap. As DNA, the CDR3 is TGTGCCAGCAGCCATGGGGCGCCCCTGTTTTTT. It encodes CASSHGAPLFF.

This clone was observed once. The chain has TRBV5-1 and TRBJ1-1; 10 bases fit TRBD1. The germline V gene has CDR1 SGHRS and CDR2 YFSETQ. The CDR3 covers 15 residues. V shed 2 bases, J shed 6 bases, and the junction held 7 bases outside the gene matches. DNA of the CDR3: TGCGCCAGCAGCTTAGGGACAGGGGCCAGGGCTGAAGCTTTCTTT. Protein: CASSLGTGARAEAFF.